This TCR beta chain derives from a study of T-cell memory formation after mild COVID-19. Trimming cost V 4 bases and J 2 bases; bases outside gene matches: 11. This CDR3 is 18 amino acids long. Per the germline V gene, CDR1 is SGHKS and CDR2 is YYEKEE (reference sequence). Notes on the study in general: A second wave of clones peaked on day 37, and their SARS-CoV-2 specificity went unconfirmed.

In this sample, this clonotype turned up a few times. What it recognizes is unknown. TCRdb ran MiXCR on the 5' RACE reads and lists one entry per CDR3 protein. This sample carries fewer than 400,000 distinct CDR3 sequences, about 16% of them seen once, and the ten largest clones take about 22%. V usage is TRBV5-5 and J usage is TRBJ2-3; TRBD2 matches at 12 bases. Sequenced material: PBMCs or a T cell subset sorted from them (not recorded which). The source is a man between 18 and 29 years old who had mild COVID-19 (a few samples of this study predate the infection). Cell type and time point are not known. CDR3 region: CASSRVGLAGLSTDTQYF. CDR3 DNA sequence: TGTGCCAGCAGCCGTGTGGGACTAGCGGGTCTGTCCACAGATACGCAGTATTTT.